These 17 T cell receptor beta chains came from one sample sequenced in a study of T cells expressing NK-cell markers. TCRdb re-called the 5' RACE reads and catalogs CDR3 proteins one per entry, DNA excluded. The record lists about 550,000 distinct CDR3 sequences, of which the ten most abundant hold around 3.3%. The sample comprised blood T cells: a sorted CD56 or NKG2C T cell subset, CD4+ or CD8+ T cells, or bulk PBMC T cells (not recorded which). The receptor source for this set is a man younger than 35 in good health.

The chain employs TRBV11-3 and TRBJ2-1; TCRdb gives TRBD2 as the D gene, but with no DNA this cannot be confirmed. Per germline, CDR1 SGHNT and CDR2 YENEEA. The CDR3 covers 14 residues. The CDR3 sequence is CASSLAGRGDEQFF. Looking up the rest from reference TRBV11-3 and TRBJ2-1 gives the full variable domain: EAGVVQSPRYKIIEKKQPVAFWCNPISGHNTLYWYLQNLGQGPELLIRYENEEAVDDSQLPKDRFSAERLKGVDSTLKIQPAELGDSAVYLCASSLAGRGDEQFFGPGTRLTVL.

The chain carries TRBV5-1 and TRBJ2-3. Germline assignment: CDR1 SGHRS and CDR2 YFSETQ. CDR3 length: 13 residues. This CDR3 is CASSGLAPDTQYF.

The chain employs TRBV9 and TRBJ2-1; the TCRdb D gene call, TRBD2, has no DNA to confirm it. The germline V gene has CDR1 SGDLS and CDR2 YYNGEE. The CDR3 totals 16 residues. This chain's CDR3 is CASSSQREGFYNEQFF.

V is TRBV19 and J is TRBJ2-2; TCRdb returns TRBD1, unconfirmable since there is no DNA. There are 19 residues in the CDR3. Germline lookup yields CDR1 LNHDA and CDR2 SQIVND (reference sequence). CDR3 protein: CASSIGRGQTYTNTGELFF.

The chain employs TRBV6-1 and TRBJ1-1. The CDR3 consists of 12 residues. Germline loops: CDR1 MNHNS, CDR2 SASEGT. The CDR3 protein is CASRAVDPEAFF.

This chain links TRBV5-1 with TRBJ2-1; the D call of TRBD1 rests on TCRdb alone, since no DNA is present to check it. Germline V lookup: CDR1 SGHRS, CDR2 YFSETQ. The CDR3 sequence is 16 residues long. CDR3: CASSWGDRDQTGPEFF.

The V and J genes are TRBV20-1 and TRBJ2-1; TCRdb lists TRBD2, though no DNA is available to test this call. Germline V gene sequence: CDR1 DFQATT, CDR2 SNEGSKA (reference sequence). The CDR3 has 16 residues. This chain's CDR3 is CSADFWTSGSINEQFF.

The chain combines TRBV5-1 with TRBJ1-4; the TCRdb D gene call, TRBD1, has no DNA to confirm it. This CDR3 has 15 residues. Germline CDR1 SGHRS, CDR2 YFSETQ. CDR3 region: CASRNGQSVNEKLFF.

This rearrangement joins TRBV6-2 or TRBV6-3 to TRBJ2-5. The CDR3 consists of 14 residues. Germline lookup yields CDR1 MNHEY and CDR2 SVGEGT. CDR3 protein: CASSYSSGSETQYF.

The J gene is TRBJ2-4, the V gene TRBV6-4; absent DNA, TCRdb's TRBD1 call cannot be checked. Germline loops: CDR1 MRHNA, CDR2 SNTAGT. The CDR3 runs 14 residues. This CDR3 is CAKGEQGPKNIQYF.

CDR3 amino acids: CASGLTGSNTEAFF. The chain carries TRBV12-5 and TRBJ1-1; TCRdb lists TRBD1, though no DNA is available to test this call. Germline CDR1 LGHNT, CDR2 FRNRAP. This CDR3 contains 14 residues. Together with reference TRBV12-5 and TRBJ1-1, the CDR3 gives the full variable domain: DARVTQTPRHKVTEMGQEVTMRCQPILGHNTVFWYRQTMMQGLELLAYFRNRAPLDDSGMPKDRFSAEMPDATLATLKIQPSEPRDSAVYFCASGLTGSNTEAFFGQGTRLTVV.

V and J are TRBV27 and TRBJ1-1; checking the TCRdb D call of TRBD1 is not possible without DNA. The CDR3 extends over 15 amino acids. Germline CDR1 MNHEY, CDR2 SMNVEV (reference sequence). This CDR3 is CASSLLPGVNTEAFF.

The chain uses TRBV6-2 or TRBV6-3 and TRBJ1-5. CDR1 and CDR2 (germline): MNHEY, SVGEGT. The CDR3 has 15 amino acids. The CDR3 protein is CASSYRDRDNQPQHF.

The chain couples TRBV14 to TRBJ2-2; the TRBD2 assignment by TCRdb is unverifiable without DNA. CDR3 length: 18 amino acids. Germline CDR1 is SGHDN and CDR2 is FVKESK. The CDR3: CASSQESLLFANTGELFF.

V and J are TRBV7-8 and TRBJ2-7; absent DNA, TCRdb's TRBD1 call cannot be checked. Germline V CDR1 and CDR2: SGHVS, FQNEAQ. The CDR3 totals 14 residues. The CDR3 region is CASSWTGFPYEQYF.

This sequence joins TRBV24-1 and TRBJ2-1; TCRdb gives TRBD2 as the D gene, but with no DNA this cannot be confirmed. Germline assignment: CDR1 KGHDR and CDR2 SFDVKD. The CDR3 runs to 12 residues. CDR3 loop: CATSTSGNEQFF.

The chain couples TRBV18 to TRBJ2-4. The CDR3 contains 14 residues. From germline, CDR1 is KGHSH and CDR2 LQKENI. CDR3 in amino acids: CASSLGTVENIQYF.